The clone carrying this TCR beta chain appeared many times. Antigen specificity is unknown. The unsorted libraries were prepared from 2 million PBMCs (stored at -80 C). The sample originates from a study of neurological immune-mediated disorders. General observations from the study: When the repertoires were sorted by phylogenetic grouping, those of 18 of 34 multiple sclerosis patients ended up in one related-CDR3 cluster, a possible signature. The authors found no clinical or MRI feature associated with the multiple sclerosis repertoire cluster. HTLV-1-associated myelopathy displayed the greatest TCR clonal expansion, and multiple sclerosis exhibited the smallest, lower than that of healthy controls.

TCRdb reprocessed the 5' RACE reads via MiXCR and lists one record per CDR3 protein. Among 95,000 or so distinct CDR3 sequences, roughly 4% were seen once, and the ten largest hold around 6%. This clonotype was obtained from a woman aged 18-29 years with multiple sclerosis. The sequenced sample was PBMCs.

DNA for the CDR3: TGCAGCGTTGTCGAGGACTACGAGCAGTACTTC. Residues: CSVVEDYEQYF. The J gene is TRBJ2-7, the V gene TRBV29-1; D is uncertain. Looked up from germline, CDR1 is SQVTM and CDR2 is ANQGSEA. V shed 4 bases and J shed 3 bases, with 7 bases lying between them. This CDR3 has 11 residues.